The clone carrying this T cell receptor beta chain came up a few times. As for time point: pre-sensitization, week 0. The treatment here: therapeutic diphenylcyclopropenone sensitization with weekly scalp DPC. Germline loops: CDR1 SGHTA, CDR2 FQGNSA. This CDR3 has 15 amino acids. Trimming stripped 8 bases from V and 10 bases from J, with 21 bases between. This sample was included in a study of human T cells and chemical hapten exposure. At the level of the study: 2% DPC applied to a roughly 2 cm by roughly 2 cm arm area sensitized donors.

TCRdb ran MiXCR on the RACE reads and lists one entry per CDR3 protein. The sample carries roughly 88,000 distinct CDR3 sequences, around 10% recorded once. The sample here was whole blood, taken in connection with sensitization to the hapten diphenylcyclopropenone (DPC). This clonotype was obtained from a woman aged 40-49 years with alopecia areata. Some clones in this sample may be carry-over from other donors' samples. The rearrangement links TRBV7-2 to TRBJ1-6, with D possibly being TRBD1 (5 bases). CDR3 in amino acids: CASSRGARSESPLHF. The CDR3, as DNA: TGTGCCAGCTCGAGGGGCGCCCGTAGCGAATCACCCCTCCACTTT.